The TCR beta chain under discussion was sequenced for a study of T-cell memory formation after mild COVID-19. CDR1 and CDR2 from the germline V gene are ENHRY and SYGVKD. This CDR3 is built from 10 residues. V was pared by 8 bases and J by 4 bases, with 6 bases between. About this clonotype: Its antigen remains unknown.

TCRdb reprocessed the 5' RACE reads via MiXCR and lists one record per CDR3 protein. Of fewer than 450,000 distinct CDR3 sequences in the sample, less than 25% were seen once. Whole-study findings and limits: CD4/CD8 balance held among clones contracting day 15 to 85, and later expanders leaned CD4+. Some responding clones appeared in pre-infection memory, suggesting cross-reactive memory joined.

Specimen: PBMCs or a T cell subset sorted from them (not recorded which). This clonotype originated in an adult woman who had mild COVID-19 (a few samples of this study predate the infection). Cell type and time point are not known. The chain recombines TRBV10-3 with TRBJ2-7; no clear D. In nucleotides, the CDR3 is TGTGCCATCCCCGCATACGAGCAGTACTTC. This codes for CAIPAYEQYF.